A selection of T cell receptor beta chains follows, all from one sample in a study of shared clonotypes between healthy human individuals. Clones were sequenced by immunoSEQ multiplex PCR, and TCRdb holds only the in-frame ones, with some missing. The sample has around 1.9 million clones, just over 90% seen once. The sequencing input was naive CD8+ T cells from PBMCs. The receptor source for this set is a man between 18 and 29 years old in good health. Some clones in this sample may be carry-over from other donors' samples. CDR3s include the opening cysteine and the closing phenylalanine or tryptophan. The D gene is left open where the match is weak. The size of a clone is reported for some rows only, either as once, few or many, or as a class for expanded clones.

NA NA TRBJ2-7 TRBV7-9 TGTGCCAGCAGCTCGGGGACTCCCGCCCCCTACGAGCAGTACTTC CASSSGTPAPYEQYF
NA NA TRBJ1-2 TRBV6-5 TGTGCCAGCACCCCTCGAGGGGGGGGCAACTATGGCTACACCTTC CASTPRGGGNYGYTF
TRBD2 NA TRBJ2-7 TRBV28 TGTGCCAGCAGTTTTGGCGGGAGCCCCTCCTACGAGCAGTACTTC CASSFGGSPSYEQYF
NA NA TRBJ2-7 TRBV5-1 TGCGCCAGCAGCTTGGATGTACAGGGTAAAAACGAGCAGTACTTC CASSLDVQGKNEQYF
TRBD1 NA TRBJ1-5 TRBV6-1 TGTGCCAGCAGTGGCTGGACAGGGTACGGCAATCAGCCCCAGCATTTT CASSGWTGYGNQPQHF
NA NA TRBJ2-3 TRBV5-1 TGCGCCAGCAGCTTGGACAGGTCTTACACAGATACGCAGTATTTT CASSLDRSYTDTQYF
NA NA TRBJ2-5 TRBV4-1 TGCGCCAGCAGCCAAGGAATTATGGTTGGCAGCACGGGGGAGACCCAGTACTTC CASSQGIMVGSTGETQYF
NA NA TRBJ2-1 TRBV11-2 TGTGCCAGCAGCTTAGATCTTGGGAATGAGCAGTTCTTC CASSLDLGNEQFF
NA NA TRBJ2-7 TRBV28 TGTGCCAGCAGCCCGGGACCATACGAGCAGTACTTC CASSPGPYEQYF
TRBD1 NA TRBJ2-5 TRBV9 TGTGCCAGCAGCACAAGACAGGGCCAAGAGACCCAGTACTTC CASSTRQGQETQYF
TRBD2 NA TRBJ2-3 TRBV29-1 TGCAGCGTTGAGTCGTCAGCGGGAGTAGGCACAGATACGCAGTATTTT CSVESSAGVGTDTQYF
TRBD2 NA TRBJ2-1 TRBV15 TGTGCCACCAGCAGTGGCGGGAGGGCGAAGGTACCCTCCTACAATGAGCAGTTCTTC CATSSGGRAKVPSYNEQFF
NA few TRBJ1-1 TRBV18 TGTGCCAGCTCACCTATTAAGGGGTGGAACACTGAAGCTTTCTTT CASSPIKGWNTEAFF
TRBD1 NA TRBJ1-1 TRBV27 TGTGCCAGCAGTTTACAGGGGGCGGGCACTGAAGCTTTCTTT CASSLQGAGTEAFF